The 21 T cell receptor beta chains below were found in one sample sequenced in a study of post-analysis software for immune sequencing data. Study results and limitations: A few TRBV segments occurring more often in patients than controls included TRBV5-6, TRBV5-1 and TRBV20-1.

Carried by the TCR beta cDNA libraries were unique molecular identifiers. TCRdb re-derived calls from the PCR reads in MiXCR, one entry per CDR3 protein. The data hold a few hundred thousand distinct CDR3 sequences, with roughly 30% observed a single time. No antigen is known for these receptors. The specimen was blood. The receptors stem from a girl between 5 and 17 years old with multiple sclerosis.

There are a few counts of this clonotype. A read error may produce the germline difference seen at one junction end. The J gene is TRBJ2-4, the V gene TRBV7-8; 8 bases align to TRBD1. The length of the CDR3 is 13 residues. Germline values: CDR1 SGHVS, CDR2 FQNEAQ. The CDR3 reads CASSLDRVGEQYF. CDR3 sequence (DNA): TGCGCCAGCAGCTTGGACAGGGTGGGGGAGCAGTACTTC.

This clonotype has only a few counts. The V gene is TRBV6-5, the J gene TRBJ1-5; no firm D call. Between the trimmed V and J ends, which lost 6 bases and 1 base, there was a span of 7 bases. Germline V gives CDR1 MNHEY, CDR2 SVGAGI. This CDR3 is built from 13 residues. CDR3: CASSKRSNQPQHF. The CDR3, as DNA: TGTGCCAGCAGCAAGCGGAGCAATCAGCCCCAGCATTTT.

In this sample, this clonotype turned up a few times. CDR3: CSVSSGGPGSTGELFF. The CDR3 nucleotides read TGCAGCGTGAGTTCCGGGGGCCCCGGGAGCACCGGGGAGCTGTTTTTT. V and J are TRBV29-1 and TRBJ2-2, with D possibly called TRBD1 or TRBD2 (6 bases each). CDR1 and CDR2 (germline): SQVTM, ANQGSEA. V lost 6 bases and J lost 4, with 21 bases in between. The CDR3 is 16 amino acids.

V gene TRBV7-2 combines with J gene TRBJ2-5; D may correspond to TRBD1 or TRBD2 (5 bases each). The CDR3 is made up of 15 amino acids. The V gene lost 4 bases and the J gene lost 3 bases, with 15 bases spanning the gap. Germline values: CDR1 SGHTA, CDR2 FQGNSA. The CDR3 reads CASSSAGTQKETQYF. CDR3 in DNA: TGTGCCAGCAGCTCCGCCGGGACGCAGAAAGAGACCCAGTACTTC.

The genes are TRBV6-1 and TRBJ2-7; D is uncertain. The CDR3 totals 18 residues. V was clipped by 9 bases and J by 4 bases, with 31 bases between them. Germline CDR1 and CDR2: MNHNS and SASEGT. CDR3 sequence (DNA): TGTGCCAGTAACCCTCATTCCCGACCCAGACCCAGCCTTTACGAGCAGTACTTC. The encoded protein is CASNPHSRPRPSLYEQYF.

In its sample, this clonotype was seen a few times. This chain connects TRBV19 to TRBJ2-6; weak D call: TRBD2 (7 bases). In germline, CDR1 is LNHDA, CDR2 SQIVND (reference sequence). This CDR3 spans 15 amino acids. V lost 5 bases and J 2 bases, leaving 10 bases between the germline ends. The CDR3 is CASSGGAAGANVLTF. The CDR3 nucleotides read TGTGCCAGTAGTGGGGGGGCCGCTGGGGCCAACGTCCTGACTTTC.

This chain links TRBV6-5 with TRBJ1-3; D remains ambiguous. V lost 2 bases and J lost 4, with 12 bases in between. Germline-derived CDR1 and CDR2 are MNHEY and SVGAGI. This CDR3 has 15 amino acids. The CDR3 coding sequence is TGTGCCAGCAGTTACAAGCCAGGAGGAGGAAACACCATATATTTT. Translation gives CASSYKPGGGNTIYF.

The sample holds a few counts of this clonotype. The gene calls are TRBV7-2 and TRBJ1-5, with D possibly TRBD1 on 5 matching bases. Trimming took off 6 bases at V and 4 bases at J, with 16 bases between the two ends. This CDR3 has 15 amino acids. Germline CDR1 SGHTA, CDR2 FQGNSA. The CDR3 spells CASSLHGWGNQPQHF. CDR3 sequence (DNA): TGTGCCAGCAGTCTACATGGGTGGGGGAATCAGCCCCAGCATTTT.

Only a few counts were recorded for this clonotype. The chain links TRBV5-1 to TRBJ2-6; TRBD1 matches at 7 bases. The junction had 15 bases not matched to a gene; V was cut back by 3 bases and J by 0 bases. The CDR3 loop spans 20 amino acids. CDR1 and CDR2 (germline): SGHRS, YFSETQ. CDR3 residues: CASSSTRWDSTSSGANVLTF. As DNA, the CDR3 is TGCGCCAGCAGCTCTACCCGGTGGGACAGTACTAGCTCTGGGGCCAACGTCCTGACTTTC.

Comments on this clonotype: The junction does not match germline at one end; this may be a read error. The chain combines TRBV3-1 with TRBJ1-2; D unresolved. Per the germline V gene, CDR1 is LGHDT and CDR2 is YNNKEL (reference sequence). CDR3 length equals 11 residues. The CDR3, as DNA: TGTACCAGCAGCCAAGATTATGGCTACACCTTC. Translation gives CTSSQDYGYTF.

The chain couples TRBV6-6 to TRBJ2-4; D is ambiguous. Near its end, the DNA agrees better with TRBJ2-7, so the J call may be wrong. Per the germline V gene, CDR1 is MNHNY and CDR2 is SVGAGI (reference sequence). CDR3 length: 14 residues. The DNA of the CDR3 is TGTGCCAGCAGTTACGGGTCGGACCCCTACGAGCAGTACTTC. Its protein is CASSYGSDPYEQYF.

This clonotype was detected only once. One end of the junction does not line up with germline, which may come from a read error. The rearrangement links TRBV27 to TRBJ2-7, with D possibly being TRBD1 (5 bases). Germline V gives CDR1 MNHEY, CDR2 SMNVEV (reference sequence). This CDR3 region has 14 residues. CDR3: CVSSLSGQSYEQYF. In DNA, the CDR3 is TGTGTCAGCAGTTTATCAGGGCAGTCCTACGAGCAGTACTTC.

The rearrangement uses TRBV9 and TRBJ2-5, with a tentative D call TRBD2 (6 bases). Germline lookup yields CDR1 SGDLS and CDR2 YYNGEE. With 0 bases removed from V and 1 base from J, the gap between germline ends came to 10 bases. The CDR3 totals 15 residues. The CDR3 is CASSVVGGSQETQYF. The CDR3 nucleotides read TGTGCCAGCAGCGTAGTGGGGGGATCCCAAGAGACCCAGTACTTC.

The chain joins TRBV7-3 to TRBJ2-3; the D gene is possibly TRBD2 (7 bases). This CDR3 has 13 amino acids. CDR1 is SGHTA, CDR2 FQGTGA, per germline. V was trimmed by 7 bases and J by 5 bases, leaving 13 bases between them. This chain's CDR3 is CASMGGGEDTQYF. The CDR3 DNA follows: TGTGCCAGCATGGGAGGGGGTGAAGATACGCAGTATTTT.

V gene TRBV20-1 combines with J gene TRBJ1-6; the D is unclear. Germline assignment: CDR1 DFQATT and CDR2 SNEGSKA (reference sequence). CDR3 size: 14 residues. V was cut by 6 bases and J by 10 bases, with 19 bases left in between. The CDR3 loop is CSAPPPAQNSPLHF. CDR3 sequence (DNA): TGCAGTGCCCCACCCCCGGCGCAGAACTCACCCCTCCACTTT.

J is TRBJ2-3 and V is TRBV6-6; no clear D. The CDR3 runs 13 residues. From germline, CDR1 is MNHNY and CDR2 SVGAGI (reference sequence). The V end lost 3 bases, the J end lost 5 bases, and 9 bases lay between the germline ends. The CDR3 DNA sequence: TGTGCCAGCAGTTATGGCAGTCAAGATACGCAGTATTTT. Translating gives CASSYGSQDTQYF.

In this sample, this clonotype turned up a few times. The J gene is TRBJ1-5, the V gene TRBV4-3; unclear D gene. The germline V gene encodes CDR1 LGHNA and CDR2 YSLEER. Trimming removed 0 bases at V and 0 bases at J, with 6 bases between. The CDR3 runs 15 residues. The CDR3 coding sequence is TGCGCCAGCAGCCAAGACTCATATAGCAATCAGCCCCAGCATTTT. Translated: CASSQDSYSNQPQHF.

The V call is TRBV20-1, the J call TRBJ2-5; 9 bases fit TRBD2. The CDR3 extends over 15 amino acids. Looked up from germline, CDR1 is DFQATT and CDR2 is SNEGSKA (reference sequence). V dropped 3 bases and J dropped 5; count of bases not matched to a gene: 10. The CDR3 reads CSARSPAGGRETQYF. DNA of the CDR3: TGCAGTGCTAGGTCCCCAGCGGGGGGCAGGGAGACCCAGTACTTC.

This clonotype has a handful of counts. The chain joins TRBV5-1 to TRBJ2-7; D remains unclear. The CDR3 has 14 residues. Germline CDR1 SGHRS, CDR2 YFSETQ. V was shortened by 0 bases and J by 0 bases, with 7 bases between the two germline ends. CDR3 protein: CASSLGIGSYEQYF. For the CDR3, the DNA is TGCGCCAGCAGCTTGGGAATAGGCTCCTACGAGCAGTACTTC.

The chain employs TRBV12-3 or TRBV12-4 and TRBJ1-5; no reliable D call. The CDR3 has 15 residues. Trimming took off 4 bases at V and 3 bases at J, with 13 bases between the two ends. CDR3 DNA sequence: TGTGCCAGCAGTTCTGACCGAGGGATCAATCAGCCCCAGCATTTT. The encoded protein is CASSSDRGINQPQHF.

This clonotype occurred a few times. This chain joins TRBV5-1 and TRBJ1-6; tentative D call: TRBD1 (5 bases). Per germline, CDR1 SGHRS and CDR2 YFSETQ. The CDR3 length is 14 residues. Trimming took off 6 bases at V and 5 bases at J, with 12 bases between the two ends. The CDR3 DNA is TGCGCCAGCAAGGTGGGGGGGGATAATTCACCCCTCCACTTT. It codes for CASKVGGDNSPLHF.